Listed here is a single TCR beta chain. The data were taken from a study of blood T cell repertoires in COVID-19. In the study overall: Material from acute and convalescent COVID-19 was sourced from the United States, Italy and Spain. Nucleic acid was either cDNA or gDNA, and it came from T cells, B-cell-depleted T cells, or PBMCs.

The CDR3 spans 15 residues. Germline loops: CDR1 LNHNV, CDR2 YYDKDF (reference sequence). The ends were cut back, 3 bases at V and 0 bases at J, with 12 bases in the middle. Study processing details: Researchers report that nucleated cell counts were estimated from reference gene primer amplification. Method: immunoSEQ multiplex PCR; TCRdb's copy keeps in-frame clones and lacks some. V and J calls and clone size come straight from that table; D and trimming were deduced from the DNA. The sample gives about 170,000 clones, approximately 86% of which show up once; 3% to 4% is in the top ten. The V gene is TRBV15, the J gene TRBJ2-7, with a possible D match to TRBD2 (6 bases). The sequenced sample consisted of peripheral blood. This TCR derives from a man aged 70 or older with acute or convalescent COVID-19. The CDR3 coding sequence is TGTGCCACCAGCAGTTACGGGACTCTCTCCTACGAGCAGTACTTC. This gives the protein CATSSYGTLSYEQYF.